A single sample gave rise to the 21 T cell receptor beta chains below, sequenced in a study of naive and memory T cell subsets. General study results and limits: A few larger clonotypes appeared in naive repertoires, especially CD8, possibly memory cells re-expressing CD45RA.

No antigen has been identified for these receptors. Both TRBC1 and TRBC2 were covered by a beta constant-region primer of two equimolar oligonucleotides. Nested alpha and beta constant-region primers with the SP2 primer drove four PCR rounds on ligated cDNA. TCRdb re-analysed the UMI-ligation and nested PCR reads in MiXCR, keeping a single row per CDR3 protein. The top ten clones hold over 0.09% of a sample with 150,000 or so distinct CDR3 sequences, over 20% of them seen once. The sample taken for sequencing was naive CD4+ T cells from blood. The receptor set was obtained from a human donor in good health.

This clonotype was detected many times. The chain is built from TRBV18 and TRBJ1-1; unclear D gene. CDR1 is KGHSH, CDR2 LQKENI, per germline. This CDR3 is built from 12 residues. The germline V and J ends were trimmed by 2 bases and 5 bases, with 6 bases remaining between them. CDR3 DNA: TGTGCCAGCTCACCAGTTCTAACTGAAGCTTTCTTT. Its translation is CASSPVLTEAFF.

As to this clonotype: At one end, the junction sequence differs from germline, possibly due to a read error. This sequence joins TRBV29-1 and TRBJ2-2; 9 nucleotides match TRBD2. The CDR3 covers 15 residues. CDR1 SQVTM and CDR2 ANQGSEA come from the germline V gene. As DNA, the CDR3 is TGCAGCGTAGCCCCTAGCGGGGCGAAAACCGGGGAGCTGTTTTTT. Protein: CSVAPSGAKTGELFF.

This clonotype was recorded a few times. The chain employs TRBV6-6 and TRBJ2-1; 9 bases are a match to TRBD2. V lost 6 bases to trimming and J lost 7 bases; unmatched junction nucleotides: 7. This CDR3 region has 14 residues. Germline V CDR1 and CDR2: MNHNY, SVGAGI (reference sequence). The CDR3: CASSGAGGPNEQFF. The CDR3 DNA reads TGTGCCAGCAGCGGGGCGGGAGGGCCAAATGAGCAGTTCTTC.

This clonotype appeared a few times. The CDR3 sequence: CASSSQGGGYEQYF. For the CDR3, the DNA is TGTGCCAGCAGCTCACAAGGGGGTGGCTACGAGCAGTACTTC. V and J are TRBV7-2 and TRBJ2-7; TRBD1 is a possible D gene (6 bases). V was cut by 4 bases and J by 3 bases, with 13 bases left in between. Germline V CDR1 and CDR2: SGHTA, FQGNSA. CDR3 length: 14 residues.

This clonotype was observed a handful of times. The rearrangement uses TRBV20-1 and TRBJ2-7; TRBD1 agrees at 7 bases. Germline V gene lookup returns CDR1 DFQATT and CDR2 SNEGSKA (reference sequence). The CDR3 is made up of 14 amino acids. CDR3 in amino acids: CGDHKGGPTYEQYF. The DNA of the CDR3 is TGCGGAGACCACAAAGGGGGCCCTACCTACGAGCAGTACTTC.

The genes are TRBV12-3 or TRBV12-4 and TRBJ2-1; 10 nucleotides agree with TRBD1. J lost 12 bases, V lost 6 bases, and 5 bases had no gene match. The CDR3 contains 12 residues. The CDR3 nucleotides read TGTGCCAGCAGGCGACAGGGGGCGATGCAGTTCTTC. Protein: CASRRQGAMQFF.

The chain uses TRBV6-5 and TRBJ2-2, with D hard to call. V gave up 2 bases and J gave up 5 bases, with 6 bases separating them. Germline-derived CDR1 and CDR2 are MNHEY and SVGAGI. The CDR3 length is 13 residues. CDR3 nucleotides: TGTGCCAGCAGTTACAGGGTGACCGGGGAGCTGTTTTTT. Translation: CASSYRVTGELFF.

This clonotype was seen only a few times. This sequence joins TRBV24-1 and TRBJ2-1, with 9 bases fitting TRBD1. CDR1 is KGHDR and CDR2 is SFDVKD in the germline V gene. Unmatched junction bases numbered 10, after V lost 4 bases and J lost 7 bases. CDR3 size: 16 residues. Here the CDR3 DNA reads TGTGCCACCAGTGACCCGACAGGGGGATATCGAAATGAGCAGTTCTTC. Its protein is CATSDPTGGYRNEQFF.

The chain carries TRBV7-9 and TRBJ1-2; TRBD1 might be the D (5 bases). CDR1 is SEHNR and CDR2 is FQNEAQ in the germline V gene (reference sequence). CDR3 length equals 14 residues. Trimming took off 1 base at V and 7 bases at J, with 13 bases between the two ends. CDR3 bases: TGTGCCAGCAGCTTAGACAGGCCTGTAAGTGGCTACACCTTC. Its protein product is CASSLDRPVSGYTF.

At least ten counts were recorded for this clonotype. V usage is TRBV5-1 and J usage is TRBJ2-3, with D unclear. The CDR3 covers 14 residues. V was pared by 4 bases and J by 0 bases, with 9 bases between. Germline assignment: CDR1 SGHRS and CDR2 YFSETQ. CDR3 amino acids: CASSIQPSTDTQYF. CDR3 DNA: TGCGCCAGCAGCATTCAGCCTAGCACAGATACGCAGTATTTT.

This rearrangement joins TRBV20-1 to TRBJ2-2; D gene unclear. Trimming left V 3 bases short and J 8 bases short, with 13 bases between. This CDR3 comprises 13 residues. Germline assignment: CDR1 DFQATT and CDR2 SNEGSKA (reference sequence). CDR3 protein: CSASPPAPGELFF. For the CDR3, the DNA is TGCAGTGCTAGTCCCCCCGCGCCAGGGGAGCTGTTTTTT.

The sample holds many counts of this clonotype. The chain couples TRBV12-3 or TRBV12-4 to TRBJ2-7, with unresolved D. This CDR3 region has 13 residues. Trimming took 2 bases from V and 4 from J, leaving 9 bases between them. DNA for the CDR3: TGTGCCAGCAGTTTATACAGCGATTACGAGCAGTACTTC. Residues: CASSLYSDYEQYF.

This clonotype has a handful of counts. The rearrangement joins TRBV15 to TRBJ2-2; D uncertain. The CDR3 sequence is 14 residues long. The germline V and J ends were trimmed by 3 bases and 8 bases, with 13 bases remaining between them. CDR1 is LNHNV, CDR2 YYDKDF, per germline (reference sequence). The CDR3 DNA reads TGTGCCACCAGCAGCCCGGGTCGACGGGGGGAGCTGTTTTTT. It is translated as CATSSPGRRGELFF.

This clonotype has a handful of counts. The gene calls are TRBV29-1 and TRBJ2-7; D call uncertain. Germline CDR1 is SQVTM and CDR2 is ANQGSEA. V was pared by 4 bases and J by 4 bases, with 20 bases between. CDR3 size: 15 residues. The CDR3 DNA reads TGCAGCGTTGGACGCTTTTTGGGTGAAGGATACGAGCAGTACTTC. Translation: CSVGRFLGEGYEQYF.

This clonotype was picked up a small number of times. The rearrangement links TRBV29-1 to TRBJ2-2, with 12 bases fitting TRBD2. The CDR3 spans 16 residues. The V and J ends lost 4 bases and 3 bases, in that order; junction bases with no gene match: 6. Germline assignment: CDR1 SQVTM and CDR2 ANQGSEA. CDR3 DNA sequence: TGCAGCGTTGGTCGGCTAGCGGGAGGGGACACCGGGGAGCTGTTTTTT. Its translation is CSVGRLAGGDTGELFF.

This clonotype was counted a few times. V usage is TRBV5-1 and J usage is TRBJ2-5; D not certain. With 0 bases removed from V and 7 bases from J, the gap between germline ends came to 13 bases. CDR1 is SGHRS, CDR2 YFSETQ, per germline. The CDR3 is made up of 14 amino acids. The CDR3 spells CASSLGTGAGTQYF. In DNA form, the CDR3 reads TGCGCCAGCAGCTTGGGGACGGGTGCTGGGACCCAGTACTTC.

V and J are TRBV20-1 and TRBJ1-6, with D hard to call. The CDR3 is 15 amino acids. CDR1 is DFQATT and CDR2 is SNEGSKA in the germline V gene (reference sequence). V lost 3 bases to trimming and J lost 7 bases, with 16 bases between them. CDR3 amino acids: CSASGSALRNSPLHF. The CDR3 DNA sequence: TGCAGTGCTAGTGGATCGGCACTTCGAAATTCACCCCTCCACTTT.

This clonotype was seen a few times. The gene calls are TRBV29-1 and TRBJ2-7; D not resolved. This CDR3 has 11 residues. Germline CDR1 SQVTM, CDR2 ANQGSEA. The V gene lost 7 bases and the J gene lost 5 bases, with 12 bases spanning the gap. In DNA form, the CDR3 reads TGCAGCGCCCAACTGGTGGACGAGCAGTACTTC. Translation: CSAQLVDEQYF.

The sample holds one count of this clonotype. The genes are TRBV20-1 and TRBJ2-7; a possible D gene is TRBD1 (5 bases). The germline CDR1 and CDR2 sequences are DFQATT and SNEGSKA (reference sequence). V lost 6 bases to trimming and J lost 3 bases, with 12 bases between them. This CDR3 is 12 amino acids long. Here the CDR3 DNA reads TGCAGTGCGACAGAGAACCGCTACGAGCAGTACTTC. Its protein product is CSATENRYEQYF.

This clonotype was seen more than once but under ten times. CDR3 DNA: TGTGCCACCAGGGATCTAGCGGGAGTGGGGAATGAGCAGTTCTTC. Amino acid sequence: CATRDLAGVGNEQFF. The chain joins TRBV15 to TRBJ2-1; TRBD2 agrees at 10 bases. The trim removed 6 bases at V and 7 bases at J, leaving 9 bases unmatched. Germline V CDR1 and CDR2: LNHNV, YYDKDF (reference sequence). CDR3 length: 15 amino acids. Based on the CDR3 plus reference TRBV15 and TRBJ2-1, the full variable domain is DAMVIQNPRYQVTQFGKPVTLSCSQTLNHNVMYWYQQKSSQAPKLLFHYYDKDFNNEADTPDNFQSRRPNTSFCFLDIRSPGLGDTAMYLCATRDLAGVGNEQFFGPGTRLTVL.

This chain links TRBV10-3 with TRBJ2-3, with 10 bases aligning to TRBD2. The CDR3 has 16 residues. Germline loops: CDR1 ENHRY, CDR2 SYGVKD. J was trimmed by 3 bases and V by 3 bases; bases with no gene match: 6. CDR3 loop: CAISDQGLALTDTQYF. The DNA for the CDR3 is TGTGCCATCAGTGATCAGGGACTAGCGCTAACAGATACGCAGTATTTT.